These 20 T cell receptor beta chains were all obtained from the same sample, sequenced in a study of blood T cell repertoires in COVID-19 (dated by TCRdb to 2020 to 2021). Libraries were constructed by the immunoSEQ multiplex PCR assay. The clones in this table, taken by TCRdb from immuneACCESS, are in-frame only. Not every clone is retained; where verified, under half of the shortfall comes from an unresolved V gene, and the cause of the rest is unknown. Counted in this sample were roughly 150,000 clones; 79% of them appeared once. Of the sample, under 10% falls within the top ten clones. The material sequenced was peripheral blood. The receptors were gathered from a man aged 50 or older with active or convalescent COVID-19.

The rearrangement links TRBV6-5 to TRBJ1-4; D is perhaps TRBD1 (5 bases). Trimming took off 2 bases at V and 2 bases at J, with 12 bases between the two ends. In germline, CDR1 is MNHEY, CDR2 SVGAGI. The CDR3 contains 16 residues. The CDR3 loop is CASSYRKSGTNEKLFF. The CDR3 nucleotides read TGTGCCAGCAGTTACAGGAAATCAGGGACTAATGAAAAACTGTTTTTT.

The rearrangement joins TRBV28 to TRBJ2-7; 9 nucleotides align to TRBD1. Trimming cost V 8 bases and J 7 bases; bases outside gene matches: 9. Germline-derived CDR1 and CDR2 are MDHEN and SYDVKM. The CDR3 totals 13 residues. In DNA, the CDR3 is TGTGCCAGCTTGGACAGGGGAAGGATTGAGCAGTACTTC. Its protein is CASLDRGRIEQYF.

V gene TRBV7-9 combines with J gene TRBJ2-7; 7 bases are shared with TRBD2. Germline V lookup: CDR1 SEHNR, CDR2 FQNEAQ (reference sequence). This CDR3 has 12 amino acids. Trimming took 6 bases from V and 4 from J; bases not matched to a gene: 3. The CDR3 DNA reads TGTGCCAGCAGTGCCGGGGGGTACGAGCAGTACTTC. It yields the protein CASSAGGYEQYF.

This sequence joins TRBV19 and TRBJ1-6, with no clear D. Germline V gene data show CDR1 as LNHDA and CDR2 as SQIVND (reference sequence). The V end lost 1 base, the J end lost 0 bases, and 7 bases lay between the germline ends. This CDR3 comprises 16 residues. CDR3 protein: CASSIGASSYNSPLHF. CDR3 nucleotides: TGTGCCAGTAGTATAGGAGCGAGCTCCTATAATTCACCCCTCCACTTT.

The rearrangement links TRBV7-2 to TRBJ1-2; D ambiguous. This CDR3 has 14 residues. In germline, CDR1 is SGHTA, CDR2 FQGNSA. The V end lost 1 base, the J end lost 8 bases, and 14 bases lay between the germline ends. The CDR3 loop is CASSLEVPRGGYTF. DNA of the CDR3: TGTGCCAGCAGCTTAGAGGTTCCAAGAGGGGGCTACACCTTC.

The chain links TRBV13 to TRBJ2-7; 7 positions match TRBD2. Trimming took 11 bases from V and 7 from J; bases not matched to a gene: 14. The CDR3 is 13 residues long. Germline V lookup: CDR1 PRHDT, CDR2 FYEKMQ (reference sequence). The CDR3 nucleotides read TGTGCCTGCTCGTGGGAGGGTAGGTCGGAGCAGTACTTC. Protein sequence: CACSWEGRSEQYF.

The rearrangement joins TRBV19 to TRBJ2-3, with a tentative D call TRBD1 (6 bases). This CDR3 comprises 15 residues. CDR1 and CDR2 from the germline V gene are LNHDA and SQIVND (reference sequence). With 1 base removed from V and 8 bases from J, the gap between germline ends came to 16 bases. The DNA for the CDR3 is TGTGCCAGTAGTATAGGTACAGGGTCTGTTGGTACGCAGTATTTT. This codes for CASSIGTGSVGTQYF.

The V and J genes are TRBV27 and TRBJ1-5; a weak D match, TRBD1 (5 bases). Trimming left V 2 bases short and J 4 bases short, with 18 bases between. The germline V gene has CDR1 MNHEY and CDR2 SMNVEV (reference sequence). The CDR3 is 17 amino acids. The CDR3 loop reads CASSLQGFYGGNQPQHF. The CDR3 coding sequence is TGTGCCAGCAGTTTACAGGGATTTTATGGTGGGAATCAGCCCCAGCATTTT.

V is TRBV5-8 and J is TRBJ2-1; maybe TRBD2 (6 bases). CDR3 length: 15 amino acids. The V end was cut by 4 bases, the J end by 7 bases, with 18 bases between. Germline-derived CDR1 and CDR2 are SGHTS and YDEGEE. The chain's CDR3 is CASSHIAAHHNEQFF. The CDR3 region has the DNA TGTGCCAGCAGCCATATAGCGGCCCACCATAATGAGCAGTTCTTC.

V gene TRBV29-1 combines with J gene TRBJ1-4; 7 positions match TRBD1. CDR1 is SQVTM and CDR2 is ANQGSEA in the germline V gene. CDR3 length: 17 residues. V shed 2 bases, J shed 2 bases, and the junction held 11 bases outside the gene matches. The CDR3 DNA sequence: TGCAGCGTTGAAAGGACAGGAATAAAGGGGACTAATGAAAAACTGTTTTTT. Amino acids: CSVERTGIKGTNEKLFF.

J is TRBJ1-5 and V is TRBV28; unclear D gene. This CDR3 comprises 15 residues. Germline-derived CDR1 and CDR2 are MDHEN and SYDVKM. The germline V and J ends were trimmed by 7 bases and 0 bases, with 13 bases remaining between them. This CDR3 is CASTPGGYSNQPQHF. For the CDR3, the DNA is TGTGCCAGCACCCCCGGAGGGTATAGCAATCAGCCCCAGCATTTT.

The chain has TRBV5-1 and TRBJ1-1; weak D call: TRBD1 (5 bases). CDR1 is SGHRS, CDR2 YFSETQ, per germline. Trimming stripped 2 bases from V and 1 base from J, with 12 bases between. This CDR3 comprises 15 residues. CDR3 region: CASSFVMGQNTEAFF. The CDR3 coding sequence is TGCGCCAGCAGCTTCGTTATGGGGCAGAACACTGAAGCTTTCTTT.

V and J are TRBV4-1 and TRBJ2-3, with 7 bases that match TRBD2. The J segment lost 4 bases and the V segment lost 4 bases, leaving 5 bases of the junction unmatched. This CDR3 is 14 amino acids long. The V gene's germline CDR1 is MGHRA and CDR2 YSYEKL. CDR3 DNA sequence: TGCGCCAGCAGCCTCCTCCGGGGGGCAGATACGCAGTATTTT. The encoded protein is CASSLLRGADTQYF.

J is TRBJ1-5 and V is TRBV7-9, with D tentatively TRBD1 (6 bases). Germline values: CDR1 SEHNR, CDR2 FQNEAQ (reference sequence). V shed 0 bases and J shed 1 base, with 13 bases lying between them. This CDR3 comprises 17 residues. The CDR3 region is CASSLAGGLGSNQPQHF. Written as DNA, the CDR3 is TGTGCCAGCAGCTTAGCTGGGGGCTTGGGGAGCAATCAGCCCCAGCATTTT. The variable domain in full, completed from reference TRBV7-9 and TRBJ1-5, reads DTGVSQNPRHKITKRGQNVTFRCDPISEHNRLYWYRQTLGQGPEFLTYFQNEAQLEKSRLLSDRFSAERPKGSFSTLEIQRTEQGDSAMYLCASSLAGGLGSNQPQHFGDGTRLSIL.

The CDR3 nucleotides are TGTGCCAGCAGCTGGACAGAATACGAGCAGTACTTC. Translation: CASSWTEYEQYF. The V call is TRBV11-2, the J call TRBJ2-7; maybe TRBD1 (6 bases). The CDR3 length is 12 residues. Germline CDR1 and CDR2: SGHAT and FQNNGV. V dropped 4 bases and J dropped 4 bases, with 8 bases sitting between them.

The chain joins TRBV5-1 to TRBJ1-3, with D possibly being TRBD1 (5 bases). V lost 3 bases, J lost 4 bases, and 11 bases lay in between. From germline, CDR1 is SGHRS and CDR2 YFSETQ. The CDR3 runs to 14 residues. The CDR3 sequence: CASSSQGQGNTIYF. The CDR3 DNA reads TGCGCCAGCAGCTCCCAGGGTCAAGGAAACACCATATATTTT.

The V call is TRBV6-5, the J call TRBJ1-6; D remains unclear. This CDR3 contains 14 residues. Deletions cut 6 bases from V and 4 bases from J, with 10 bases between. From germline, CDR1 is MNHEY and CDR2 SVGAGI. The CDR3 coding sequence is TGTGCCAGCAGCAGGACTGGATATAATTCACCCCTCCACTTT. As protein: CASSRTGYNSPLHF.

The chain has TRBV18 and TRBJ2-7; 8 positions agree with TRBD2. The CDR3 runs to 15 residues. V dropped 0 bases and J dropped 3; count of bases not matched to a gene: 4. Looked up from germline, CDR1 is KGHSH and CDR2 is LQKENI. This CDR3 reads CASSPPSSGHYEQYF. In DNA, the CDR3 is TGTGCCAGCTCACCACCGTCTAGCGGGCACTACGAGCAGTACTTC.

This clone was observed a handful of times. The chain joins TRBV7-9 to TRBJ2-1; the match to TRBD2 covers 10 bases. CDR1 and CDR2 from the germline V gene are SEHNR and FQNEAQ (reference sequence). The CDR3 is 12 residues long. Trimming took 2 bases from V and 14 from J; bases not matched to a gene: 3. DNA of the CDR3: TGTGCCAGCAGCTTACCGGGGACTAGCGAGTTCTTC. Its translation: CASSLPGTSEFF.

The chain joins TRBV7-2 to TRBJ2-3; 11 bases agree with TRBD2. Germline-derived CDR1 and CDR2 are SGHTA and FQGNSA. This CDR3 comprises 16 residues. V was pared by 4 bases and J by 6 bases, with 9 bases of the junction left unmatched. The CDR3 is CASSYRVAGGRDTQYF. CDR3 DNA sequence: TGTGCCAGCAGCTACCGCGTAGCGGGAGGGAGGGATACGCAGTATTTT.